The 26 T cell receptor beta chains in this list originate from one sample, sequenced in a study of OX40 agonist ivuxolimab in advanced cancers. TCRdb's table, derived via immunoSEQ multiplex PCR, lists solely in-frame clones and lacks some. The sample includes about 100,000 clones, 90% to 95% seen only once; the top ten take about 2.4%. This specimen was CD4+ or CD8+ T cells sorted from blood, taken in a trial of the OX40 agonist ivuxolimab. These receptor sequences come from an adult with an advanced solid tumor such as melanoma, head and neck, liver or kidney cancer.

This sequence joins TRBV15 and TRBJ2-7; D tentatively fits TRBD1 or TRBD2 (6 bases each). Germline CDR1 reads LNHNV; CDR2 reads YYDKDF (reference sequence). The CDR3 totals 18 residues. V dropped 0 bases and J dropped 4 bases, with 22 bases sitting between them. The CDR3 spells CATSRDNEGGPNFYEQYF. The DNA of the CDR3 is TGTGCCACCAGCAGAGATAATGAAGGGGGGCCGAACTTTTACGAGCAGTACTTC. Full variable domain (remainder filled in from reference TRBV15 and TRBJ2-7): DAMVIQNPRYQVTQFGKPVTLSCSQTLNHNVMYWYQQKSSQAPKLLFHYYDKDFNNEADTPDNFQSRRPNTSFCFLDIRSPGLGDTAMYLCATSRDNEGGPNFYEQYFGPGTRLTVT.

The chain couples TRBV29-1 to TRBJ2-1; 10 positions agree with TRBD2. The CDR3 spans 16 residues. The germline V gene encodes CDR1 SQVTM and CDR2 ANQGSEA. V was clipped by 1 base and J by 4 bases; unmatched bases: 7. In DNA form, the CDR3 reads TGCAGCGTTGAAGGGCTAGCGGGAGCACATTACAATGAGCAGTTCTTC. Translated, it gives CSVEGLAGAHYNEQFF.

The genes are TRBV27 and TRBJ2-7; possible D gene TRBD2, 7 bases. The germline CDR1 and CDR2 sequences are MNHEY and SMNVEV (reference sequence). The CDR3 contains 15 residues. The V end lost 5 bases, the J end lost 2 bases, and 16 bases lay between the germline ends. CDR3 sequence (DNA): TGTGCCAGCAGTCACGGGGGCGGGGGAGCCTACGAGCAGTACTTC. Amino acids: CASSHGGGGAYEQYF.

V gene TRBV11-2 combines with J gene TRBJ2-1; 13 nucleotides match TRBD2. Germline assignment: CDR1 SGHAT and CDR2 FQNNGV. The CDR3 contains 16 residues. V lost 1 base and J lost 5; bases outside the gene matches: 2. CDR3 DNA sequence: TGTGCCAGCAGCTTAGGACTAGCGGGAGGAAACAATGAGCAGTTCTTC. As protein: CASSLGLAGGNNEQFF.

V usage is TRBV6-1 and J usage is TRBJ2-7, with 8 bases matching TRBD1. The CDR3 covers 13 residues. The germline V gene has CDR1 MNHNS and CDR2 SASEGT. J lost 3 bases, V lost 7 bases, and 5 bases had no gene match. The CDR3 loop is CASIKTGVYEQYF. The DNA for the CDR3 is TGTGCCAGCATTAAGACAGGGGTCTACGAGCAGTACTTC.

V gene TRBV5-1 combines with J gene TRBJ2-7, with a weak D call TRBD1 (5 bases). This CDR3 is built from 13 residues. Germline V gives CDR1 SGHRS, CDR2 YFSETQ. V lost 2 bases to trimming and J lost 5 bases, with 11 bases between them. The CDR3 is CASSLYLGDEQYF. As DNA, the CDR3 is TGCGCCAGCAGCTTATACCTAGGGGACGAGCAGTACTTC.

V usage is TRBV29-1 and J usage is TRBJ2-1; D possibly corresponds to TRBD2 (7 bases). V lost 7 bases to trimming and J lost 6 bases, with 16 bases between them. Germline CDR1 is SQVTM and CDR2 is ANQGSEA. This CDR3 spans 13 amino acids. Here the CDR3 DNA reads TGCAGCGCGGGGGGCGGGACCTCCAATGAGCAGTTCTTC. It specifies CSAGGGTSNEQFF.

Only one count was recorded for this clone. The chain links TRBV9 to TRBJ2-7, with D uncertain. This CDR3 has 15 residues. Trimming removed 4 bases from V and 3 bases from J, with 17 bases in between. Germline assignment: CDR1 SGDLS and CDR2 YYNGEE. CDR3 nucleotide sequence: TGTGCCAGCAGCCCACACCAAGGGTACGGCTACGAGCAGTACTTC. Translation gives CASSPHQGYGYEQYF.

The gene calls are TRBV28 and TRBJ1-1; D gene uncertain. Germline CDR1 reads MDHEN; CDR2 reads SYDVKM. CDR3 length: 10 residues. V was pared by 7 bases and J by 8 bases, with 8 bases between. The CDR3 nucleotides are TGTGCCAGCATTAGGGAGGAAGCTTTCTTT. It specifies CASIREEAFF. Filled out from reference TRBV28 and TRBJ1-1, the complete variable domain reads DVKVTQSSRYLVKRTGEKVFLECVQDMDHENMFWYRQDPGLGLRLIYFSYDVKMKEKGDIPEGYSVSREKKERFSLILESASTNQTSMYLCASIREEAFFGQGTRLTVV.

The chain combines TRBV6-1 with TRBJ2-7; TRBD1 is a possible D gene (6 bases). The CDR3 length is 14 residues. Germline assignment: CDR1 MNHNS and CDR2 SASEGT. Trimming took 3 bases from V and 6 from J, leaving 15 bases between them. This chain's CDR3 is CASSERYRAPEQYF. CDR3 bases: TGTGCCAGCAGTGAGAGATACAGGGCGCCCGAGCAGTACTTC.

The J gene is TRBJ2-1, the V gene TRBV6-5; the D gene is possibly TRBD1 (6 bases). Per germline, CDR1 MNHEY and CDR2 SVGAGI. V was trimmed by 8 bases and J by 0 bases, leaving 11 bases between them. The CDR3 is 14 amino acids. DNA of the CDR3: TGTGCCAGCTGCCCGGACAGCTCCTACAATGAGCAGTTCTTC. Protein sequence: CASCPDSSYNEQFF.

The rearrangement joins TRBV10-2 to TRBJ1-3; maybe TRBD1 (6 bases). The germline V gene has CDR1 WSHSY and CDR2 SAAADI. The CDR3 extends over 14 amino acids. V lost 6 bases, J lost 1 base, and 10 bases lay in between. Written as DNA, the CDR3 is TGCGCCAGCAGCTCGAGGGGGTCTGGAAACACCATATATTTT. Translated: CASSSRGSGNTIYF.

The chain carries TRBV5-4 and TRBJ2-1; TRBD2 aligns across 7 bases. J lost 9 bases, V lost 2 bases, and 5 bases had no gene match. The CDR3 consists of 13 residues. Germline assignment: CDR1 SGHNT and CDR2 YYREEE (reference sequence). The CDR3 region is CASSLAGPSEQFF. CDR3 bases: TGTGCCAGCAGCTTAGCGGGACCCAGTGAGCAGTTCTTC.

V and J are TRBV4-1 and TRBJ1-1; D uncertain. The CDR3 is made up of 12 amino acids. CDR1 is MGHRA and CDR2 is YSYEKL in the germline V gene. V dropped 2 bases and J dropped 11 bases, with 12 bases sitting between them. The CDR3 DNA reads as TGCGCCAGCAGCCAAAAAGCCGATAGGGCTTTCTTT. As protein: CASSQKADRAFF.

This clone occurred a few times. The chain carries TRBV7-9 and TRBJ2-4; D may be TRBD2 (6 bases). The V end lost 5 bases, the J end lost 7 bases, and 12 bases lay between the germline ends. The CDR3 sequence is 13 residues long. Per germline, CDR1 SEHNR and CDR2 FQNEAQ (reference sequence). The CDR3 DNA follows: TGTGCCAGCAGCGGGGGGACTTGGAACATTCAGTACTTC. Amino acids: CASSGGTWNIQYF.

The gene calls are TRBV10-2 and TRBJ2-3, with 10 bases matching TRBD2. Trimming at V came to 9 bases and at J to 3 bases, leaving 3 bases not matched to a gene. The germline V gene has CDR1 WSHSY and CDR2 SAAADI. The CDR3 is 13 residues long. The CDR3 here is CASLAGETDTQYF. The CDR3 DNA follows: TGCGCCAGTCTAGCGGGAGAGACAGATACGCAGTATTTT.

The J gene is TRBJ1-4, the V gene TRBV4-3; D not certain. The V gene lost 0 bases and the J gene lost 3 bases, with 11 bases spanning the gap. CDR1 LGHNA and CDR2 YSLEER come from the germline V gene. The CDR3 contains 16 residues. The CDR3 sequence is CASSQDPNEANEKLFF. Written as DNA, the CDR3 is TGCGCCAGCAGCCAAGACCCCAATGAGGCTAATGAAAAACTGTTTTTT.

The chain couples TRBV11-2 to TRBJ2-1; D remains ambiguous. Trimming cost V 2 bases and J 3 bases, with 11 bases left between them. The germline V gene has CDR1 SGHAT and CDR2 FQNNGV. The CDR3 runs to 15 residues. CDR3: CASSLPGYLYNEQFF. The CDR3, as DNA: TGTGCCAGCAGCTTACCAGGCTACCTCTACAATGAGCAGTTCTTC.

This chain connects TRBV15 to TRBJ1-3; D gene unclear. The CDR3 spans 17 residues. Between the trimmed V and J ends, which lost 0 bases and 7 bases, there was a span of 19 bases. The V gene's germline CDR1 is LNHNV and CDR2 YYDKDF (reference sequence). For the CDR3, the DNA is TGTGCCACCAGCAGAGAACGGACCCCCGGTCCCTCGAACACCATATATTTT. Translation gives CATSRERTPGPSNTIYF.

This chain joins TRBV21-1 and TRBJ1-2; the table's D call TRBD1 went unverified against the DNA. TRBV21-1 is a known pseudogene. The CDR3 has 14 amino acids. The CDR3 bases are TGTGCCAGCATAAGAGACAGGGGAAACTATGGCTACACCTTC. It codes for CASIRDRGNYGYTF.

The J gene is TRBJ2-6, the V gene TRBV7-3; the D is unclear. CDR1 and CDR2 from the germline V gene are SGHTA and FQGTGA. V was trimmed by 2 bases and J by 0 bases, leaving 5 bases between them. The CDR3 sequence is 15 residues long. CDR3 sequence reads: CASSLSYSGANVLTF. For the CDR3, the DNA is TGTGCCAGCAGCTTATCCTACTCTGGGGCCAACGTCCTGACTTTC.

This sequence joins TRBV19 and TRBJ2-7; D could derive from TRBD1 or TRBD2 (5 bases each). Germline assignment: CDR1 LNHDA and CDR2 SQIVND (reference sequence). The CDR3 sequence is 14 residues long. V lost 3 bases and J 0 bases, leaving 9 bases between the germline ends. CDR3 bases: TGTGCCAGTAGTATGGGACCCCGCTCCTACGAGCAGTACTTC. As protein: CASSMGPRSYEQYF.

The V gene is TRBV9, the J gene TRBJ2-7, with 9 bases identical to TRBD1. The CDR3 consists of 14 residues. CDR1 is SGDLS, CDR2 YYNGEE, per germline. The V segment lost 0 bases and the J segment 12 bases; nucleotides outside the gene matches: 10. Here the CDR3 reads CASSVAGDRDSVYF. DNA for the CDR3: TGTGCCAGCAGCGTAGCTGGGGACAGGGACTCGGTGTACTTC.

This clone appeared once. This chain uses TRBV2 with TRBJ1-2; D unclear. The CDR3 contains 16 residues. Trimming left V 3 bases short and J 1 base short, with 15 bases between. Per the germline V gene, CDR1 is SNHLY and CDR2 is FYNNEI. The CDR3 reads CASSDPDGLINYGYTF. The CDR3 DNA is TGTGCCAGCAGTGATCCGGACGGACTTATTAACTATGGCTACACCTTC.

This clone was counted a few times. CDR3 amino acids: CASSYSSYEQYF. CDR3 coding DNA: TGTGCCAGCAGCTACAGTAGCTACGAGCAGTACTTC. V and J are TRBV14 and TRBJ2-7, with D unclear. V dropped 5 bases and J dropped 3 bases, with 8 bases sitting between them. CDR3 length: 12 amino acids. Germline V gene lookup returns CDR1 SGHDN and CDR2 FVKESK.

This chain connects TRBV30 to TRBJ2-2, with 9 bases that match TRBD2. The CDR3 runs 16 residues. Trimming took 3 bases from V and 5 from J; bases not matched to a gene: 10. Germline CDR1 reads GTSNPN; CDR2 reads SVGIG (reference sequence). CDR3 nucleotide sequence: TGTGCCTGGAGCGAAGGGACTAGCCGTAGTACCGGGGAGCTGTTTTTT. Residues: CAWSEGTSRSTGELFF.